Each of the 26 T cell receptor beta chains below was sequenced from the same sample in a study of T-cell reconstitution after alpha-beta-depleted transplantation in children (dated by TCRdb to the mid-2010s). The sample's treatment or condition, from its label and the paper: allogeneic hematopoietic cell transplantation with graft depleted of TCRalphabeta T cells and CD19 B cells. Library generation was performed with PCR. The reads were generated on an Illumina HiSeq 2500. TCR libraries were prepared with molecular barcoding, using unique molecular identifiers to normalize TCRbeta repertoire quantification. In-frame beta chains were kept once TCRdb had trimmed the public reads at Q25 with fastp and called clones with MiXCR. Merged by CDR3 protein, the rows form single entries marked with the most common genes and DNA. The sample table records 250,000 to 350,000 distinct CDR3 sequences; over 20% of these occur just once. The ten largest make up 9.5% to 13% of the sample.

Sequences were derived from PBMCs, mostly from graft donor cells, sampled 180 days after TCRalphabeta/CD19-depleted stem cell transplant. The receptors here all came from a male patient younger than 18 who had a stem cell transplant for acute lymphoblastic leukemia, so the T cells may come from the graft donor.

Here the CDR3 reads CASSWVPVREQYF. CDR3 bases: TGTGCCAGCAGTTGGGTCCCGGTAAGGGAGCAGTACTTC. The V gene is TRBV12-3 or TRBV12-4, the J gene TRBJ2-7; D remains ambiguous. There are 13 residues in the CDR3. Trimming took 4 bases from V and 7 from J, leaving 14 bases between them.

The chain carries TRBV5-1 and TRBJ2-7, with D possibly being TRBD2 (6 bases). V lost 7 bases, J lost 4 bases, and 18 bases lay in between. The CDR3 totals 14 residues. Germline V gives CDR1 SGHRS, CDR2 YFSETQ. In DNA form, the CDR3 reads TGCGCCAGCCCTCCCCGGGGACTTCAGTACGAGCAGTACTTC. Translated, it gives CASPPRGLQYEQYF.

This clonotype was detected once. This chain links TRBV4-2 with TRBJ2-7, with 11 nucleotides matching TRBD2. With V trimmed by 7 bases and J by 2 bases, 10 bases remained unmatched. This CDR3 is 16 amino acids long. Germline CDR1 and CDR2: LGHNA and YNFKEQ. The DNA for the CDR3 is TGTGCCAGCACCTTGCGAACTAGCGGGGGCCCCTACGAGCAGTACTTC. Amino acid sequence: CASTLRTSGGPYEQYF.

The chain couples TRBV27 to TRBJ2-7; the match to TRBD2 covers 7 bases. The CDR3 length is 14 residues. CDR1 is MNHEY and CDR2 is SMNVEV in the germline V gene (reference sequence). Germline trimming cut 5 bases from V and 4 bases from J; bases unmatched to any gene: 8. CDR3 loop: CASSIEGGPYEQYF. The CDR3 DNA is TGTGCCAGCAGTATCGAGGGAGGGCCTTACGAGCAGTACTTC.

The table lists this clonotype with a few counts. V is TRBV20-1 and J is TRBJ2-7, with D possibly being TRBD1 (6 bases). The V and J ends lost 3 bases and 3 bases respectively, with 21 bases between them. The V gene's germline CDR1 is DFQATT and CDR2 SNEGSKA (reference sequence). CDR3 length: 16 residues. In DNA, the CDR3 is TGCAGTGCTAGCCCAGTCCACCGACAGGTGGTCTACGAGCAGTACTTC. It encodes CSASPVHRQVVYEQYF.

This clonotype was picked up many times. In nucleotides, the CDR3 is TGTGCCAGCAGCTTGGCTGGCCAGGGCCGCTACACCTTC. Translated, it gives CASSLAGQGRYTF. The chain links TRBV5-4 to TRBJ1-2; D perhaps matches TRBD1 (5 bases). The V gene lost 0 bases and the J gene lost 9 bases, with 12 bases spanning the gap. The CDR3 is made up of 13 amino acids. Germline V gives CDR1 SGHNT, CDR2 YYREEE (reference sequence).

This clonotype was detected only a few times. The chain couples TRBV7-3 to TRBJ2-6; TRBD1 agrees at 9 bases. The CDR3 extends over 17 amino acids. The J segment lost 14 bases and the V segment lost 2 bases, leaving 16 bases of the junction unmatched. Germline V gene sequence: CDR1 SGHTA, CDR2 FQGTGA. CDR3: CASSLDYPGQGEGLLTF. CDR3 coding DNA: TGTGCCAGCAGCTTAGATTATCCGGGACAGGGAGAGGGTCTCCTGACTTTC.

This chain joins TRBV7-3 and TRBJ2-5; 8 nucleotides align to TRBD2. Looked up from germline, CDR1 is SGHTA and CDR2 is FQGTGA. V shed 2 bases and J 5 bases; nucleotides not matched to a gene: 7. The CDR3 has 15 residues. The CDR3 is CASSLLGLAWETQYF. The CDR3 coding sequence is TGTGCCAGCAGCTTACTCGGACTAGCATGGGAGACCCAGTACTTC.

V usage is TRBV27 and J usage is TRBJ2-7, with unresolved D. Germline V gives CDR1 MNHEY, CDR2 SMNVEV (reference sequence). CDR3 length: 13 residues. The germline V and J ends were trimmed by 6 bases and 3 bases, with 12 bases remaining between them. The CDR3 nucleotides are TGTGCCAGCAGCCCGGGCCATTACTACGAGCAGTACTTC. Amino acids: CASSPGHYYEQYF.

This clonotype was counted between two and nine times. The chain is built from TRBV13 and TRBJ1-5, with D hard to call. Trimming pared 0 bases from V and 9 bases from J, leaving 6 bases between. Germline values: CDR1 PRHDT, CDR2 FYEKMQ (reference sequence). The CDR3 is 12 amino acids. CDR3 in amino acids: CASSLGSGPQHF. In DNA form, the CDR3 reads TGTGCCAGCAGCTTAGGCTCGGGGCCCCAGCATTTT.

The genes are TRBV5-1 and TRBJ2-5; D unclear. The germline V gene encodes CDR1 SGHRS and CDR2 YFSETQ. Trimming pared 7 bases from V and 2 bases from J, leaving 9 bases between. There are 12 residues in the CDR3. CDR3 nucleotides: TGCGCCAGCGGGTACAATCAAGAGACCCAGTACTTC. This sequence encodes CASGYNQETQYF.

As to this clonotype: An end of the junction does not agree with germline; a read error may underlie this. The chain links TRBV5-1 to TRBJ2-2; 10 bases fit TRBD2. The germline gives CDR1 SGHRS, CDR2 YFSETQ. The length of the CDR3 is 16 residues. The CDR3 loop is CSSSLVGTSVTGELFF. CDR3 sequence (DNA): TGCTCCAGCAGCTTGGTGGGGACTAGCGTCACCGGGGAGCTGTTTTTT.

This clonotype was recorded a few times. The V gene is TRBV6-1, the J gene TRBJ2-3, with 7 positions matching TRBD2. J was trimmed by 0 bases and V by 6 bases; bases with no gene match: 9. The CDR3 consists of 16 residues. Germline CDR1 and CDR2: MNHNS and SASEGT. CDR3 coding DNA: TGTGCCAGCAGCCTGATGACTAGCAGAAGCACAGATACGCAGTATTTT. It yields the protein CASSLMTSRSTDTQYF.

In this sample, this clonotype turned up many times. V usage is TRBV4-2 and J usage is TRBJ2-3; D gene ambiguous. The CDR3 spans 12 residues. V was cut by 1 base and J by 8 bases, with 7 bases left in between. The germline V gene has CDR1 LGHNA and CDR2 YNFKEQ. The CDR3 DNA follows: TGTGCCAGCAGCCAAGGGCGGCGTACGCAGTATTTT. Amino acid sequence: CASSQGRRTQYF.

The chain links TRBV10-3 to TRBJ2-7; 8 positions match TRBD1. V lost 4 bases and J lost 5; bases outside the gene matches: 7. CDR3 size: 14 residues. Germline CDR1 and CDR2: ENHRY and SYGVKD. The CDR3 loop reads CAISAPDRAHEQYF. The CDR3 DNA follows: TGTGCCATCAGTGCCCCGGACAGGGCCCACGAGCAGTACTTC.

This clonotype was counted a few times. The V and J genes are TRBV3-1 and TRBJ2-7; no clear D gene. The CDR3 runs 12 residues. Germline V gene lookup returns CDR1 LGHDT and CDR2 YNNKEL (reference sequence). V was shortened by 3 bases and J by 0 bases, with 3 bases between the two germline ends. The CDR3 nucleotides read TGTGCCAGCAGCCATTACTCCTACGAGCAGTACTTC. Its protein is CASSHYSYEQYF.

The chain is built from TRBV7-8 and TRBJ1-5; D is unresolved. The CDR3 is 15 residues long. Germline loops: CDR1 SGHVS, CDR2 FQNEAQ. V shed 1 base and J shed 3 bases, with 10 bases lying between them. DNA of the CDR3: TGTGCCAGCAGCTTAGTCGGAGGTCCCAATCAGCCCCAGCATTTT. Translating it yields CASSLVGGPNQPQHF.

The chain combines TRBV15 with TRBJ2-7; D is perhaps TRBD1 (5 bases). CDR3 length equals 13 residues. V was clipped by 0 bases and J by 5 bases, with 8 bases between them. Germline-derived CDR1 and CDR2 are LNHNV and YYDKDF (reference sequence). CDR3 protein: CATSRDGAHEQYF. CDR3 bases: TGTGCCACCAGCAGAGATGGGGCTCACGAGCAGTACTTC. The complete variable domain, with remaining parts taken from reference TRBV15 and TRBJ2-7, reads DAMVIQNPRYQVTQFGKPVTLSCSQTLNHNVMYWYQQKSSQAPKLLFHYYDKDFNNEADTPDNFQSRRPNTSFCFLDIRSPGLGDTAMYLCATSRDGAHEQYFGPGTRLTVT.

CDR3 nucleotides: TGTGCCAGCAGCTTTTTGGATACTAGCACAGATACGCAGTATTTT. Translating it yields CASSFLDTSTDTQYF. V is TRBV11-2 and J is TRBJ2-3, with unresolved D. The V gene lost 3 bases and the J gene lost 0 bases, with 10 bases spanning the gap. The CDR3 has 15 amino acids. Germline values: CDR1 SGHAT, CDR2 FQNNGV. The entire variable domain, with the rest obtained from reference TRBV11-2 and TRBJ2-3, is as follows: EAGVAQSPRYKIIEKRQSVAFWCNPISGHATLYWYQQILGQGPKLLIQFQNNGVVDDSQLPKDRFSAERLKGVDSTLKIQPAKLEDSAVYLCASSFLDTSTDTQYFGPGTRLTVL.

The table lists this clonotype with a few counts. The chain carries TRBV20-1 and TRBJ2-1, with D unresolved. The CDR3 contains 11 residues. CDR1 and CDR2 (germline): DFQATT, SNEGSKA (reference sequence). V was cut by 5 bases and J by 5 bases, with 7 bases left in between. The CDR3 is CSARWNNEQFF. CDR3 coding DNA: TGCAGTGCTCGCTGGAACAATGAGCAGTTCTTC.

Turning to this clonotype: Germline is not matched at one junction end, which may reflect a read error. V usage is TRBV29-1 and J usage is TRBJ2-5; D possibly matches TRBD1 or TRBD2 (6 bases each). Germline V lookup: CDR1 SQVTM, CDR2 ANQGSEA. The CDR3 loop spans 12 amino acids. CDR3 coding DNA: TGCAGCGTTGATGGGGGGCTGGAGACCCAGTGCTTC. Translation gives CSVDGGLETQCF.

The table lists this clonotype with a few counts. V and J are TRBV12-3 or TRBV12-4 and TRBJ2-5; 8 bases map to TRBD1. V shed 5 bases, J shed 5 bases, and the junction held 7 bases outside the gene matches. The CDR3 spans 14 residues. The chain's CDR3 is CASSIDRGGETQYF. CDR3 in DNA: TGTGCCAGCAGTATCGACAGGGGCGGGGAGACCCAGTACTTC.

The rearrangement joins TRBV14 to TRBJ2-3, with 10 positions matching TRBD1. The V segment lost 6 bases and the J segment 3 bases; nucleotides outside the gene matches: 3. The CDR3 runs 14 residues. Germline assignment: CDR1 SGHDN and CDR2 FVKESK. The CDR3 nucleotides read TGTGCCAGCAGAGACAGGGGGCGAACAGATACGCAGTATTTT. It is translated as CASRDRGRTDTQYF.

This chain links TRBV15 with TRBJ2-7; D may correspond to TRBD1 or TRBD2 (5 bases each). The CDR3 extends over 16 amino acids. The V gene lost 0 bases and the J gene lost 3 bases, with 15 bases spanning the gap. From germline, CDR1 is LNHNV and CDR2 YYDKDF (reference sequence). DNA for the CDR3: TGTGCCACCAGCAGAGAGGGGGACGGACTCTACTACGAGCAGTACTTC. Translating gives CATSREGDGLYYEQYF.

The V and J genes are TRBV4-1 and TRBJ2-1; 8 nucleotides align to TRBD2. Germline trimming cut 3 bases from V and 0 bases from J; bases unmatched to any gene: 16. This CDR3 contains 20 residues. Germline V lookup: CDR1 MGHRA, CDR2 YSYEKL. The CDR3 bases are TGCGCCAGCAGCCAGGGGGGGGCTAGCGGGCCGTCGAGCTCCTACAATGAGCAGTTCTTC. This translates into CASSQGGASGPSSSYNEQFF.

CDR3: CASSQSKTGGEGKDTQYF. In DNA, the CDR3 is TGCGCCAGCAGCCAATCCAAGACAGGGGGCGAAGGGAAGGATACGCAGTATTTT. The genes are TRBV4-1 and TRBJ2-3; 10 bases line up with TRBD1. Germline V gene sequence: CDR1 MGHRA, CDR2 YSYEKL. This CDR3 is built from 18 residues. Losses at the gene ends were 2 bases for V and 6 bases for J; bases not matched to a gene: 14.